This TCR beta chain was identified in a study of T cells after yellow fever vaccination. Study-level findings and limits: The booster saw the reappearance of most primary-vaccination clones (96% CD4, around 90% CD8).

V gave up 4 bases and J gave up 3 bases, with 12 bases separating them. This CDR3 contains 13 residues. Germline lookup yields CDR1 SQVTM and CDR2 ANQGSEA. This clonotype was seen more than once but under ten times. Its antigen remains unidentified. MiXCR, applied by TCRdb to the 5' RACE reads, yields one record per CDR3 protein. This repertoire shows some 300,000 distinct CDR3 sequences, approximately 8% found once; its top ten account for around 3.4%. The origin of this receptor is a man younger than 35 who received the YFV17D yellow fever vaccine. This chain joins TRBV29-1 and TRBJ1-2; D is undetermined. The starting material was CD4+ T cells sorted from PBMCs, obtained 5 days after the yellow fever booster vaccination. CDR3 DNA sequence: TGCAGCGTTGCACCTTTGTATGACTATGGCTACACCTTC. Protein: CSVAPLYDYGYTF.